The 5 T cell receptor beta chains below all came from one sample that was sequenced in a study of cytomegalovirus exposure and HLA in healthy donors (dated 2017 in TCRdb). Libraries were constructed by the immunoSEQ multiplex PCR assay. For the multiplex PCR, a mixture combining 60 forward primers for TCR Vbeta segments and 13 reverse primers for TCR Jbeta segments was used. What TCRdb holds here is the immuneACCESS table cut down to in-frame rearrangements. Part of the clones is not present; checked against another copy, under half of the missing clones reflect an unresolved V gene, and the others are unexplained. This sample is represented by around 200,000 clones; roughly 72% of them were singletons. The ten biggest clones cover about 2.1% of the sample. Sequencing was carried out using PBMCs. The receptors were sampled from a woman between 25 and 40 years old in good health and CMV-seropositive.

The genes are TRBV28 and TRBJ1-2, with 7 bases identical to TRBD1. The CDR3 extends over 12 amino acids. Germline V gene data show CDR1 as MDHEN and CDR2 as SYDVKM. Trimming took 8 bases from V and 8 from J; bases not matched to a gene: 8. The CDR3, as DNA: TGTGCCAGCCTCTTACAGGGGTACGGCTACACCTTC. Amino acid sequence: CASLLQGYGYTF.

The chain employs TRBV10-1 and TRBJ1-1; possibly TRBD1 for D (5 bases). This CDR3 has 11 residues. Trimming removed 3 bases from V and 10 bases from J, with 9 bases in between. Germline CDR1 is WNHNN and CDR2 is SYGVQD (reference sequence). CDR3 sequence reads: CASSDGRAAFF. The CDR3 DNA reads TGCGCCAGCAGTGATGGCAGGGCAGCTTTCTTT.

This clone occurred once. As DNA, the CDR3 is TGTGCCAGCAGCGTCCGTGGGGCGACTGGAAACACCATATATTTT. This codes for CASSVRGATGNTIYF. The gene calls are TRBV27 and TRBJ1-3, with a possible D match to TRBD1 (5 bases). Germline CDR1 MNHEY, CDR2 SMNVEV (reference sequence). The CDR3 runs to 15 residues. V lost 6 bases, J lost 2 bases, and 14 bases lay in between.

The V call is TRBV7-2, the J call TRBJ2-3, with 9 bases aligning to TRBD2. This CDR3 has 15 amino acids. CDR1 and CDR2 from the germline V gene are SGHTA and FQGNSA. Unmatched junction bases numbered 4, after V lost 5 bases and J lost 1 base. This CDR3 is CASSPSGGRTDTQYF. CDR3 nucleotides: TGTGCCAGCAGCCCGAGCGGGGGGCGCACAGATACGCAGTATTTT.

The chain couples TRBV7-9 to TRBJ2-7; no clear D gene. Deletions cut 1 base from V and 4 bases from J, with 8 bases between. Germline V gene data show CDR1 as SEHNR and CDR2 as FQNEAQ (reference sequence). The CDR3 is made up of 13 amino acids. DNA for the CDR3: TGTGCCAGCAGCTTAGGGGTACAGTACGAGCAGTACTTC. It codes for CASSLGVQYEQYF.